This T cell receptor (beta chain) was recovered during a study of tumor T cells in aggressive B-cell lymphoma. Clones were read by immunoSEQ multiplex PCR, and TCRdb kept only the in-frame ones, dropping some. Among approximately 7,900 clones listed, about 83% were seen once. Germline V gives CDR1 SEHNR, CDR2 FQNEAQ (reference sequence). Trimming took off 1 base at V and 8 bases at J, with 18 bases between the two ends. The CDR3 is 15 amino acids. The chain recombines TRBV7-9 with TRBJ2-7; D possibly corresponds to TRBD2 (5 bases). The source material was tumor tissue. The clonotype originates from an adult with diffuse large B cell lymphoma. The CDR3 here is CASSLDGGKSLQQYF. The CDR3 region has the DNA TGTGCCAGCAGCTTAGATGGAGGAAAATCTCTACAGCAGTACTTC.